This T cell receptor (beta chain) stems from a study of response to subunit inactivated influenza vaccine. TCRdb reprocessed the RT-PCR reads via MiXCR and lists one record per CDR3 protein. Of some 570,000 distinct CDR3 sequences in the sample, about 11% were seen once. The same specimen was also included in a second study, on T cells expressing NK-cell markers. That paper notes: The cDNA for TCR beta came from 5'RACE template switching with UMIs. Seven of the eight sequenced donors were HCMV-seropositive; one was seronegative. Of the CD8+ T cells in more than five donors, roughly 1.0-7.5% belonged to dominant NKG2C+ clonotypes. Clarity on HCMV specificity was lacking for the expanded NKG2C+ T cell clones.

The TCR originated in a man in his fifties who received an inactivated influenza vaccine. Sample: PBMCs from blood, taken on the day of vaccination.

The CDR3 DNA reads TGTGCCAGCAGTTTTAGGGGGACAGGATACGAGCAGTACTTC. Encoded protein: CASSFRGTGYEQYF. The rearrangement links TRBV27 to TRBJ2-7; TRBD1 agrees at 8 bases. The germline gives CDR1 MNHEY, CDR2 SMNVEV (reference sequence). This CDR3 region has 14 residues. V trimming: 3 bases; J trimming: 4 bases; junction bases outside the gene matches: 5.